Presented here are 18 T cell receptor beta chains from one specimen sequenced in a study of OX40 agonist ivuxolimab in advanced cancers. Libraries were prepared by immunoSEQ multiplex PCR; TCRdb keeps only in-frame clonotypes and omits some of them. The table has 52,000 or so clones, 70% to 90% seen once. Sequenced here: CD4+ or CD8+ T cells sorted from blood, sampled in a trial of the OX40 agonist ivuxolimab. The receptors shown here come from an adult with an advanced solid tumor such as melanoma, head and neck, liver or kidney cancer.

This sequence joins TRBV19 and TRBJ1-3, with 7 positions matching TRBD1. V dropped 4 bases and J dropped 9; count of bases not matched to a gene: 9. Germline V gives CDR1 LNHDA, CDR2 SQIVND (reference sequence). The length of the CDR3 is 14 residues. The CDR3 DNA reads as TGTGCCAGTAGTAGTCGTCGGGCAGGGGGCACCATATATTTT. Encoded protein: CASSSRRAGGTIYF.

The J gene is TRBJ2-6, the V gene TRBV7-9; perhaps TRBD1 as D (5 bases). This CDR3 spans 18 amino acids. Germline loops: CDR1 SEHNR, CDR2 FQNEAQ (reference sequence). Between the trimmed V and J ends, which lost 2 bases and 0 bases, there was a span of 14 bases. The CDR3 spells CASSLRAGISSGANVLTF. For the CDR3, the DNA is TGTGCCAGCAGCTTAAGGGCAGGGATAAGCTCTGGGGCCAACGTCCTGACTTTC.

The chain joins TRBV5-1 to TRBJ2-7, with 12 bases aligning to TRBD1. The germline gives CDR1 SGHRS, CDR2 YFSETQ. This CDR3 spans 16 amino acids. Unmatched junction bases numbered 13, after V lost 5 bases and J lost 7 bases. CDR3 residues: CASSHNPGQGAAEQYF. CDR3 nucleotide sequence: TGCGCCAGCAGTCATAATCCGGGACAGGGGGCAGCGGAGCAGTACTTC.

CDR3 coding DNA: TGCGCCAGCAGCCATTCTTCCGGGATCTATGCCGGGGAGCTGTTTTTT. This translates into CASSHSSGIYAGELFF. The V gene is TRBV4-3, the J gene TRBJ2-2; tentative D call: TRBD2 (5 bases). Trimming shortened V by 3 bases and J by 6 bases, and 17 bases separated the two germline ends. The V gene's germline CDR1 is LGHNA and CDR2 YSLEER. This CDR3 region has 16 residues.

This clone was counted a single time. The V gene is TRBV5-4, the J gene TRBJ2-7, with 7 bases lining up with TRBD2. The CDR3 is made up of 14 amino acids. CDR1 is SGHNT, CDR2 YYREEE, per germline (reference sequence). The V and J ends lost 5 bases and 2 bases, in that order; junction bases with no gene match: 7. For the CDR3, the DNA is TGTGCCAGCAGGCGGGAGTTGAGCGCCTACGAGCAGTACTTC. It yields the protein CASRRELSAYEQYF.

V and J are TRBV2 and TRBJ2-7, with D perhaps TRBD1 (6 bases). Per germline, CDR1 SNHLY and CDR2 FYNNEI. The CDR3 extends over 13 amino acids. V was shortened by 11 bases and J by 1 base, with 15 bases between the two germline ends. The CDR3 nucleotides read TGTGCCGGTACAGGGAAGGGTTCCTACGAGCAGTACTTC. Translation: CAGTGKGSYEQYF.

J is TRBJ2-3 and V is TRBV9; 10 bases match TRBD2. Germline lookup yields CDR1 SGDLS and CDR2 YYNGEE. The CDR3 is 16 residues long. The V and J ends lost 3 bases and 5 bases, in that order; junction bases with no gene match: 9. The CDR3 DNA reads TGTGCCAGCAGCGGAACTAGCGGGGCTGTTGGAGATACGCAGTATTTT. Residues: CASSGTSGAVGDTQYF.

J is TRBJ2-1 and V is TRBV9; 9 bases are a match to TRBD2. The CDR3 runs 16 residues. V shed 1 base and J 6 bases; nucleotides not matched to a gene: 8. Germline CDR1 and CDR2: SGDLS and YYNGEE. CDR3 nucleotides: TGTGCCAGCAGCGTAAGGGCGGGGGGGACCTCCAATGAGCAGTTCTTC. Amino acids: CASSVRAGGTSNEQFF.

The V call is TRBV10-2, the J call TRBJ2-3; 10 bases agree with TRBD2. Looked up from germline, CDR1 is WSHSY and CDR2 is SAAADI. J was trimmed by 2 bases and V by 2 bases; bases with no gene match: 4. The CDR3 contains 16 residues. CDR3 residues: CASSEPLAGATDTQYF. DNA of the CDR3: TGCGCCAGCAGTGAGCCGCTAGCGGGGGCCACAGATACGCAGTATTTT.

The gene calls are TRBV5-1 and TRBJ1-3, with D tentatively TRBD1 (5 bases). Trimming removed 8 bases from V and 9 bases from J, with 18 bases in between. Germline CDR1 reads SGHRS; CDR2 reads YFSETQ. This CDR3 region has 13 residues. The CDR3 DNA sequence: TGCGCCAGTTCACCGGGACGTCGGGGCACCATATATTTT. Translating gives CASSPGRRGTIYF.

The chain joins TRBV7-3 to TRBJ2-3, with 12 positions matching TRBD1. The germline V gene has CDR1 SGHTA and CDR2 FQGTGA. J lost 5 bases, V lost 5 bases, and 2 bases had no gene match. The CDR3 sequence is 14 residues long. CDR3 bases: TGTGCCAGCAGCCGGGACAGGGGGCAAGATACGCAGTATTTT. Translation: CASSRDRGQDTQYF.

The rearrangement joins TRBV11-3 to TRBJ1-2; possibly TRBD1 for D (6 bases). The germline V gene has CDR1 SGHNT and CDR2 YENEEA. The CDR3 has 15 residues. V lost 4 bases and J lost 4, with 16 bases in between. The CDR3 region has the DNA TGTGCCAGCAGCTCCGTGACAGGAAACTTCTATGGCTACACCTTC. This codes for CASSSVTGNFYGYTF.

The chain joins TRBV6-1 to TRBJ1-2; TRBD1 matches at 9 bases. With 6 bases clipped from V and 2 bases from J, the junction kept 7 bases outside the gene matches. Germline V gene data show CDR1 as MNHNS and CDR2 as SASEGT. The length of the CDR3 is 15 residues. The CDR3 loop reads CASRHAGTGNYGYTF. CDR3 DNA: TGTGCCAGCAGGCATGCCGGGACAGGGAACTATGGCTACACCTTC.

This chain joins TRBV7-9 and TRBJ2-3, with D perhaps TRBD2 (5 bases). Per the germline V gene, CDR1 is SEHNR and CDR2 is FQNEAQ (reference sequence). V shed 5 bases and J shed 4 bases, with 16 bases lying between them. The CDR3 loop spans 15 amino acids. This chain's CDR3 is CASSDPRADSDTQYF. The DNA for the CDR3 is TGTGCCAGCAGCGACCCGAGGGCGGATTCAGATACGCAGTATTTT.

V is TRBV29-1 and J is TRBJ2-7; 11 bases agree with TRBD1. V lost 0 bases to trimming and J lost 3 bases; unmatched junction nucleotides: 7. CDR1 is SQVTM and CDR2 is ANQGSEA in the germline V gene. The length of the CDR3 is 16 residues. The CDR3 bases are TGCAGCGTTGAAGATTGGAGGACAGGGGGCTTCTACGAGCAGTACTTC. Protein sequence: CSVEDWRTGGFYEQYF.

The CDR3 loop reads CASSLERGYEQYF. The CDR3 DNA sequence: TGTGCCAGCAGCTTAGAGAGGGGTTACGAGCAGTACTTC. V and J are TRBV11-3 and TRBJ2-7; D tentatively reads TRBD1 or TRBD2 (5 bases each). Per germline, CDR1 SGHNT and CDR2 YENEEA. This CDR3 is 13 amino acids long. V gave up 0 bases and J gave up 4 bases, with 7 bases separating them.

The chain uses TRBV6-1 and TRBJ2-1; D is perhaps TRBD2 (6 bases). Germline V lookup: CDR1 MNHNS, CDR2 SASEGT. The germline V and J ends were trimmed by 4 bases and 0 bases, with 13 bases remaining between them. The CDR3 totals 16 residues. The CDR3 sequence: CASSGVAGYSYNEQFF. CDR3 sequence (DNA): TGTGCCAGCAGTGGAGTCGCGGGATACTCCTACAATGAGCAGTTCTTC.

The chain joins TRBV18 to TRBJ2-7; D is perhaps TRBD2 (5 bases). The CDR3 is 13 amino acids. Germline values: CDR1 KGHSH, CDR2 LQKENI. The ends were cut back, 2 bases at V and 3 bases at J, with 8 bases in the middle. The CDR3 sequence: CASSPGGLYEQYF. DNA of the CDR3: TGTGCCAGCTCACCAGGAGGTCTCTACGAGCAGTACTTC.